Following are 13 T cell receptor beta chains from one sample sequenced in a study of lymphopenia after photon versus proton radiotherapy. TCRdb keeps only in-frame clones here, not all; method: immunoSEQ multiplex PCR. Of 55,000 to 70,000 clones detected, just under 95% appear once; the ten largest clones hold approximately 2%. Sequencing was performed on peripheral blood, taken from a patient treated with photon-based radiotherapy. Source of these receptors: a woman aged 35 to 49 with cholangiocarcinoma.

The genes are TRBV19 and TRBJ2-2; D unclear. The CDR3 totals 14 residues. The V end lost 3 bases, the J end lost 6 bases, and 11 bases lay between the germline ends. Germline V lookup: CDR1 LNHDA, CDR2 SQIVND (reference sequence). CDR3 nucleotide sequence: TGTGCCAGTAGTATCCACGTACCATCCGGGGAGCTGTTTTTT. Translation gives CASSIHVPSGELFF. Based on the CDR3 plus reference TRBV19 and TRBJ2-2, the full variable domain is DGGITQSPKYLFRKEGQNVTLSCEQNLNHDAMYWYRQDPGQGLRLIYYSQIVNDFQKGDIAEGYSVSREKKESFPLTVTSAQKNPTAFYLCASSIHVPSGELFFGEGSRLTVL.

This chain joins TRBV4-2 and TRBJ2-1; D ambiguous. Germline CDR1 reads LGHNA; CDR2 reads YNFKEQ. Between the trimmed V and J ends, which lost 0 bases and 5 bases, there was a span of 11 bases. The CDR3 runs 15 residues. As DNA, the CDR3 is TGTGCCAGCAGCCAAGATCTGACTCTTAACAATGAGCAGTTCTTC. This sequence encodes CASSQDLTLNNEQFF.

For the CDR3, the DNA is TGTGCCACCGGGGGACGACAGGGGGCGAGGGACACTGAAGCTTTCTTT. Translation gives CATGGRQGARDTEAFF. The V gene is TRBV28, the J gene TRBJ1-1; 10 bases are shared with TRBD1. Trimming removed 10 bases from V and 3 bases from J; junction bases left unmatched: 14. The CDR3 has 16 amino acids. CDR1 and CDR2 (germline): MDHEN, SYDVKM.

The genes are TRBV2 and TRBJ1-2, with TRBD1 as a possible D gene (6 bases). In germline, CDR1 is SNHLY, CDR2 FYNNEI. V dropped 9 bases and J dropped 4 bases, with 12 bases sitting between them. CDR3 size: 12 residues. CDR3 region: CASKGVAYGYTF. Written as DNA, the CDR3 is TGTGCCAGTAAGGGGGTTGCCTATGGCTACACCTTC.

The V call is TRBV7-9, the J call TRBJ2-7; D call uncertain. The CDR3 consists of 12 residues. V lost 5 bases and J lost 2, with 7 bases in between. Germline V CDR1 and CDR2: SEHNR, FQNEAQ (reference sequence). In nucleotides, the CDR3 is TGTGCCAGCAGCCCTAAGACCTACGAGCAGTACTTC. The encoded protein is CASSPKTYEQYF.

The rearrangement links TRBV7-3 to TRBJ2-3; either TRBD1 or TRBD2 may supply D (5 bases each). CDR3 length: 12 residues. V lost 5 bases, J lost 9 bases, and 12 bases lay in between. Germline V gene sequence: CDR1 SGHTA, CDR2 FQGTGA. CDR3 nucleotides: TGTGCCAGCAGCGGGGGAGATGGAACGCAGTATTTT. Protein: CASSGGDGTQYF.

The rearrangement uses TRBV6-6 and TRBJ1-5, with D possibly matching TRBD1 (5 bases). The CDR3 contains 13 residues. Trimming took 8 bases from V and 1 from J, leaving 9 bases between them. Germline CDR1 reads MNHNY; CDR2 reads SVGAGI (reference sequence). The DNA of the CDR3 is TGTGCCAGCGGAGGGACCAGCAATCAGCCCCAGCATTTT. Its translation: CASGGTSNQPQHF.

The chain couples TRBV30 to TRBJ1-1; D is ambiguous. Deletions cut 0 bases from V and 11 bases from J, with 10 bases between. This CDR3 spans 11 amino acids. In germline, CDR1 is GTSNPN, CDR2 SVGIG (reference sequence). The CDR3 DNA follows: TGTGCCTGGAGTGTAGCAGGTCTCGCTTTCTTT. Encoded protein: CAWSVAGLAFF.

The chain joins TRBV6-5 to TRBJ2-2, with 7 bases lining up with TRBD2. This CDR3 is 14 amino acids long. Losses at the gene ends were 6 bases for V and 3 bases for J; bases not matched to a gene: 4. Germline V CDR1 and CDR2: MNHEY, SVGAGI. The CDR3 loop reads CASRLSGDTGELFF. Written as DNA, the CDR3 is TGTGCCAGCAGATTGAGCGGGGACACCGGGGAGCTGTTTTTT.

This rearrangement joins TRBV2 to TRBJ1-1, with TRBD1 matching 8 bases. The CDR3 contains 14 residues. Germline V gene lookup returns CDR1 SNHLY and CDR2 FYNNEI. V shed 4 bases and J 1 base; nucleotides not matched to a gene: 2. DNA of the CDR3: TGTGCCAGCAGTGCCGGGACAGGGAACACTGAAGCTTTCTTT. Amino acid sequence: CASSAGTGNTEAFF.

The sample holds one count of this clone. J is TRBJ2-2 and V is TRBV4-2; no clear D gene. Trimming shortened V by 5 bases and J by 4 bases, and 2 bases separated the two germline ends. CDR1 and CDR2 from the germline V gene are LGHNA and YNFKEQ. This CDR3 contains 11 residues. The CDR3 DNA reads as TGTGCCAGCAGCTTCACCGGGGAGCTGTTTTTT. Amino acids: CASSFTGELFF.

The chain joins TRBV29-1 to TRBJ2-1; possibly TRBD1 for D (6 bases). The germline V gene has CDR1 SQVTM and CDR2 ANQGSEA. The CDR3 length is 12 residues. As DNA, the CDR3 is TGCAGTGCCCTTACAGGGAGCAATGAGCAGTTCTTC. This sequence encodes CSALTGSNEQFF.

The chain couples TRBV10-2 to TRBJ2-7; D is possibly TRBD1 or TRBD2 (5 bases each). The CDR3 is 16 residues long. The ends were cut back, 2 bases at V and 2 bases at J, with 16 bases in the middle. Germline V CDR1 and CDR2: WSHSY, SAAADI. The CDR3 here is CASSEGDGRIAYEQYF. The CDR3 nucleotides are TGCGCCAGCAGTGAGGGGGACGGTCGGATCGCCTACGAGCAGTACTTC.